This T cell receptor (beta chain) was retrieved from a study of cytotoxic CD8 clonotypes in ibrutinib-treated CLL (dated by TCRdb to 2020 to 2022). General notes on the study: The cohort included roughly 15 treatment-naive and 11 relapsed/refractory patients; roughly 17 were IGHV unmutated. Responses were partial in around 25 patients and complete in 2; after median approximately 67 months follow-up, some 15 stayed in remission and 12 progressed. Samples at response were collected after a median of approximately twelve months of treatment, with a range of roughly 6 to 40 months. An average of about 250,000 productive templates and about 100,000 productive rearrangements was obtained per sample. Of the approximately 86 people in the trial, roughly 27 had longitudinal samples available. Cryopreserved peripheral blood mononuclear cells were collected before treatment, at response, and at either disease progression or sustained remission. Patients were still on ibrutinib when every remission and progressive disease sample was collected. Findings and caveats that apply to the study as a whole: Public clonotypes were rare and either contracted or stayed stable during treatment, and the rise in clonality at ibrutinib response reflected the expansion of private clonotypes. Sampling times were not matched between sustained-remission and progressing patients, and lymph node repertoires were not studied. Baseline clonality exceeded that of age-matched healthy donors and correlated strongly with circulating CD8+ T-cell counts. An increase in clonality was observed at ibrutinib response, with clonality remaining stable during sustained remission and falling back toward baseline at progression.

Turning to this clone: Its antigen specificity is not known. The input lacks base qualities; no much larger clone sits a single base away.

The CDR3, cysteine through phenylalanine, is 16 amino acids long. Of all the DNA, just the CDR3 is kept, 48 bases in frame from base 1. The germline V gene yields MDHEN for CDR1 and SYDVKM for CDR2. Trimming takes 4 bases off V and 3 bases off J; junction bases not matched to a gene: 6. The goal of deep resolution MiSeq sequencing was a depth between 1 in 1 million and 1 in 200,000 T cells, and coverage averaged 10x per clonotype. TCR beta libraries were generated with the immunoSEQ hsTCRB Kit. For the original study's pipeline: Data were analyzed with ImmunoSEQ Data Assistant and ImmunoSEQ Analyzer, with V, D and J genes assigned per IMGT definitions. Clonality, which ranges from 0 to 1, was calculated by subtracting the normalized Shannon entropy of productive rearrangement frequencies from one. Only overrepresented clonotypes making up at least 0.05% of the repertoire of each patient were included in the public clonotype analysis. Approximately 13 age-matched healthy donor repertoires from immuneACCESS served as clonality controls. Here the immuneACCESS table is served through TCRdb, limited to in-frame sequences with V and J called. Missing clones are a known gap in these copies; in checked studies unresolved V genes cover under half, and the rest lacks a known reason. Clonal size and the V and J genes are those of that table, whereas D and trimming came from the DNA. In all, the sample holds some 200,000 clones, and over 60% of those were seen once. The ten biggest clones cover 13% of the sample.

Interpreted using the paper, the time point label stands for: approximately 2 years on ibrutinib. Roughly 2 micrograms of genomic DNA were extracted from cryopreserved PBMCs for TCR beta library preparation. Longitudinal blood samples from CLL patients on ibrutinib monotherapy underwent high-throughput TCR beta sequencing. The patients took part in an open-label, single-center phase 2 trial of ibrutinib monotherapy. The rearranged segments are TRBV28 and TRBJ2-3, and TRBD2 matches 11 of the central bases. The specimen comprised PBMCs, sampled after 24 months of ibrutinib treatment. This sequence was found in a human donor with chronic lymphocytic leukemia. This receptor carries the CDR3 CASSYLLAGATDTQYF. The DNA sequence reads TGTGCCAGCAGTTACCTACTAGCGGGAGCGACAGATACGCAGTATTTT.